The next 25 T cell receptor beta chains were all read from a single sample in a study of T cells after yellow fever vaccination (dated by TCRdb to about 2019). The library was made by 5' RACE. This sample was sequenced with an Illumina NovaSeq 6000. The raw public data were reprocessed by TCRdb itself: fastp quality trimming at Q25, MiXCR clonotype calling, in-frame beta chains only. For every CDR3 protein sequence, its rows merge into one entry that carries the most common genes and DNA. Here the sample has a few hundred thousand distinct CDR3 sequences; roughly 4.3% occur a single time. The ten largest clones capture more than 20% of the sample. The sample's treatment or condition label, decoded: live attenuated yellow fever vaccine strain. Sequencing used PBMCs, obtained 5 days after the yellow fever booster vaccination. The receptors stem from a man between 18 and 29 years old who received the YFV17D yellow fever vaccine.

This clonotype has more than one count but fewer than ten. The chain employs TRBV3-1 and TRBJ2-7, with D tentatively TRBD2 (5 bases). Germline lookup yields CDR1 LGHDT and CDR2 YNNKEL (reference sequence). The CDR3 covers 12 residues. Trimming stripped 5 bases from V and 7 bases from J, with 12 bases between. The CDR3 DNA reads TGTGCCAGCAGCTCCCGCGAGCGGGAGCAGTACTTC. Residues: CASSSREREQYF.

The gene calls are TRBV5-1 and TRBJ1-2; TRBD1 agrees at 7 bases. Per the germline V gene, CDR1 is SGHRS and CDR2 is YFSETQ. This CDR3 contains 14 residues. V lost 0 bases and J lost 8; bases outside the gene matches: 7. The CDR3 loop is CASSLETGLRGYTF. The CDR3 DNA reads TGCGCCAGCAGCTTGGAGACAGGGTTACGCGGCTACACCTTC.

The table lists this clonotype with a few counts. V is TRBV5-1 and J is TRBJ1-1; TRBD1 matches at 8 bases. The length of the CDR3 is 14 residues. The germline gives CDR1 SGHRS, CDR2 YFSETQ. Trimming at V came to 8 bases and at J to 0 bases, leaving 6 bases not matched to a gene. The CDR3 bases are TGCGCCAGTAACCGGGACAGGTTGAACACTGAAGCTTTCTTT. It yields the protein CASNRDRLNTEAFF.

This clonotype was detected a few times. This chain joins TRBV3-1 and TRBJ1-4, with D unresolved. CDR1 is LGHDT, CDR2 YNNKEL, per germline (reference sequence). The CDR3 consists of 15 residues. Trimming took off 4 bases at V and 0 bases at J, with 9 bases between the two ends. CDR3 amino acids: CASSRRLTTNEKLFF. Here the CDR3 DNA reads TGTGCCAGCAGCCGGCGACTCACAACTAATGAAAAACTGTTTTTT.

The V call is TRBV19, the J call TRBJ2-7, with 7 positions matching TRBD1. Germline loops: CDR1 LNHDA, CDR2 SQIVND (reference sequence). The CDR3 is 15 residues long. The V gene end was trimmed by 3 bases and the J gene end by 4 bases; junction bases not matched to a gene: 9. This CDR3 reads CASSIAHGTAYEQYF. The CDR3 DNA follows: TGTGCCAGTAGTATTGCCCACGGGACAGCTTACGAGCAGTACTTC. Supplemented by reference TRBV19 and TRBJ2-7, the full variable domain reads DGGITQSPKYLFRKEGQNVTLSCEQNLNHDAMYWYRQDPGQGLRLIYYSQIVNDFQKGDIAEGYSVSREKKESFPLTVTSAQKNPTAFYLCASSIAHGTAYEQYFGPGTRLTVT.

This chain links TRBV10-3 with TRBJ2-2, with TRBD1 identical over 7 bases. The CDR3 covers 14 residues. The germline CDR1 and CDR2 sequences are ENHRY and SYGVKD. V lost 11 bases and J lost 0; bases outside the gene matches: 6. The CDR3 region has the DNA TGTGCCTCCGCCGGGACAGCGAACACCGGGGAGCTGTTTTTT. Protein product: CASAGTANTGELFF.

This clonotype was counted many times. The rearrangement joins TRBV20-1 to TRBJ1-1; 7 bases are a match to TRBD1. Germline values: CDR1 DFQATT, CDR2 SNEGSKA (reference sequence). Germline trimming cut 3 bases from V and 10 bases from J; bases unmatched to any gene: 14. There are 14 residues in the CDR3. The CDR3 is CSARRDSLGDSAFF. The CDR3, as DNA: TGCAGTGCTAGGAGGGACAGCTTAGGGGATTCAGCTTTCTTT.

This clonotype showed up just a few times. J is TRBJ2-2 and V is TRBV5-6; the match to TRBD1 covers 7 bases. V lost 1 base, J lost 7 bases, and 13 bases stayed unmatched. The germline CDR1 and CDR2 sequences are SGHDT and YYEEEE. The CDR3 sequence is 17 residues long. The CDR3 coding sequence is TGTGCCAGCAGCTTGTTCGGGCAGGGGGATTTGGTCGGGGAGCTGTTTTTT. This encodes CASSLFGQGDLVGELFF. Based on the CDR3 plus reference TRBV5-6 and TRBJ2-2, the full variable domain is DAGVTQSPTHLIKTRGQQVTLRCSPKSGHDTVSWYQQALGQGPQFIFQYYEEEERQRGNFPDRFSGHQFPNYSSELNVNALLLGDSALYLCASSLFGQGDLVGELFFGEGSRLTVL.

This clonotype has ten or more counts. V gene TRBV21-1 combines with J gene TRBJ2-3; the D call of TRBD1 is as the table states it, not checked on the DNA. TRBV21-1 is a recognized pseudogene. There are 16 residues in the CDR3. In DNA, the CDR3 is TGTGCCAGCAGCAACCTCAGGGGACCTGGGTCAGATACGCAGTATTTT. Translating gives CASSNLRGPGSDTQYF.

This clonotype was detected ten times or more. The J gene is TRBJ2-2, the V gene TRBV5-1; TRBD1 agrees at 9 bases. V lost 7 bases and J lost 4; bases outside the gene matches: 14. The CDR3 has 17 residues. The germline CDR1 and CDR2 sequences are SGHRS and YFSETQ. The CDR3 is CASYRTSGTGSTGELFF. The DNA of the CDR3 is TGCGCCAGCTATCGAACATCCGGGACAGGGAGCACCGGGGAGCTGTTTTTT.

This clonotype has more than one count but fewer than ten. The chain combines TRBV7-8 with TRBJ2-2; 14 bases fit TRBD2. CDR1 SGHVS and CDR2 FQNEAQ come from the germline V gene. J gave up 5 bases and V 5 bases, and 4 bases lay outside the gene matches. The CDR3 loop spans 16 amino acids. The CDR3 loop is CASSVRLAGGTGELFF. The CDR3 DNA reads TGTGCCAGCAGCGTTAGACTAGCGGGGGGGACCGGGGAGCTGTTTTTT.

This chain connects TRBV27 to TRBJ1-5; 9 bases match TRBD1. The V gene end was trimmed by 6 bases and the J gene end by 4 bases; junction bases not matched to a gene: 4. This CDR3 spans 14 amino acids. Germline CDR1 is MNHEY and CDR2 is SMNVEV (reference sequence). The CDR3 DNA reads TGTGCCAGCAGCGGACAGGGGAAGAATCAGCCCCAGCATTTT. It codes for CASSGQGKNQPQHF.

The rearrangement joins TRBV18 to TRBJ1-5; D call uncertain. The CDR3 loop spans 15 amino acids. V lost 3 bases and J lost 0, with 9 bases in between. Germline V gene data show CDR1 as KGHSH and CDR2 as LQKENI. DNA for the CDR3: TGTGCCAGCTCACCGGAACACTATAGCAATCAGCCCCAGCATTTT. It translates to CASSPEHYSNQPQHF. Using reference TRBV18 and TRBJ1-5 for the parts outside the CDR3, the full variable domain is NAGVMQNPRHLVRRRGQEARLRCSPMKGHSHVYWYRQLPEEGLKFMVYLQKENIIDESGMPKERFSAEFPKEGPSILRIQQVVRGDSAAYFCASSPEHYSNQPQHFGDGTRLSIL.

This clonotype was counted ten times or more. The CDR3 DNA reads TGTGCCAGCAGCCCACGGGGGACAGGCATGAGAAACACCATATATTTT. Protein: CASSPRGTGMRNTIYF. The V and J genes are TRBV7-9 and TRBJ1-3; 8 nucleotides agree with TRBD1. Germline assignment: CDR1 SEHNR and CDR2 FQNEAQ (reference sequence). The CDR3 is 16 amino acids. V lost 5 bases, J lost 5 bases, and 11 bases stayed unmatched.

The chain has TRBV24-1 and TRBJ2-5; D may be TRBD2 (6 bases). V lost 4 bases to trimming and J lost 5 bases, with 10 bases between them. The CDR3 covers 13 residues. CDR1 and CDR2 from the germline V gene are KGHDR and SFDVKD. DNA of the CDR3: TGTGCCACCAGTGAACGGGGGACGGAGACCCAGTACTTC. This translates into CATSERGTETQYF.

In this sample, this clonotype turned up many times. V is TRBV20-1 and J is TRBJ2-3; the D is unclear. The V end lost 3 bases, the J end lost 4 bases, and 8 bases lay between the germline ends. This CDR3 has 12 residues. Germline lookup yields CDR1 DFQATT and CDR2 SNEGSKA (reference sequence). The CDR3: CSASPLADTQYF. As DNA, the CDR3 is TGCAGTGCTAGTCCCCTAGCAGATACGCAGTATTTT.

This chain links TRBV7-9 with TRBJ2-2; TRBD2 might be the D (5 bases). Trimming pared 1 base from V and 9 bases from J, leaving 9 bases between. The CDR3 consists of 13 residues. Looked up from germline, CDR1 is SEHNR and CDR2 is FQNEAQ (reference sequence). Here the CDR3 reads CASSLELARELFF. CDR3 DNA: TGTGCCAGCAGCTTAGAGCTAGCACGGGAGCTGTTTTTT.

This clonotype was counted only a few times. The chain uses TRBV4-1 and TRBJ1-2, with no clear D. Germline loops: CDR1 MGHRA, CDR2 YSYEKL. The V end lost 0 bases, the J end lost 6 bases, and 11 bases lay between the germline ends. The CDR3 covers 14 residues. CDR3 sequence reads: CASSQDTGKNGYTF. The DNA for the CDR3 is TGCGCCAGCAGCCAAGATACCGGGAAAAATGGCTACACCTTC.

The rearrangement joins TRBV6-5 to TRBJ1-4, with D tentatively TRBD1 (5 bases). Germline V CDR1 and CDR2: MNHEY, SVGAGI. The CDR3 extends over 15 amino acids. V was shortened by 8 bases and J by 5 bases, with 18 bases between the two germline ends. Here the CDR3 DNA reads TGTGCCAGCCAATCTGTGACAGACGGAAATGAAAAACTGTTTTTT. Translating gives CASQSVTDGNEKLFF.

The V gene is TRBV20-1, the J gene TRBJ2-6, with D tentatively TRBD2 (6 bases). V dropped 4 bases and J dropped 2 bases, with 18 bases sitting between them. Germline V CDR1 and CDR2: DFQATT, SNEGSKA (reference sequence). This CDR3 has 17 amino acids. In DNA, the CDR3 is TGCAGTGCTATCTGGGCGGAGGGGCCCCCTGGGGCCAACGTCCTGACTTTC. Amino acids: CSAIWAEGPPGANVLTF.

This clonotype was found many times. This chain links TRBV20-1 with TRBJ1-2, with D possibly matching TRBD1 (5 bases). Germline V lookup: CDR1 DFQATT, CDR2 SNEGSKA (reference sequence). The ends were cut back, 3 bases at V and 4 bases at J, with 15 bases in the middle. This CDR3 is built from 14 residues. CDR3 residues: CSASQATETYGYTF. In nucleotides, the CDR3 is TGCAGTGCTAGCCAAGCGACAGAAACCTATGGCTACACCTTC.

This clonotype has just a few counts. The chain carries TRBV6-1 and TRBJ1-2, with 7 nucleotides matching TRBD1. The CDR3 loop spans 15 amino acids. Losses at the gene ends were 6 bases for V and 1 base for J; bases not matched to a gene: 8. CDR1 MNHNS and CDR2 SASEGT come from the germline V gene. Written as DNA, the CDR3 is TGTGCCAGCAGACCCCCCGGGACAGATAACTATGGCTACACCTTC. Its protein product is CASRPPGTDNYGYTF.

V gene TRBV28 combines with J gene TRBJ1-6; D remains unclear. Germline values: CDR1 MDHEN, CDR2 SYDVKM. CDR3 length: 16 amino acids. Between the trimmed V and J ends, which lost 7 bases and 5 bases, there was a span of 18 bases. This chain's CDR3 is CASIKRQAENNSPLHF. The CDR3 DNA reads TGTGCCAGCATCAAACGCCAGGCAGAGAATAATTCACCCCTCCACTTT.

This clonotype was observed many times. J is TRBJ2-1 and V is TRBV5-1; the match to TRBD1 covers 7 bases. Trimming cost V 0 bases and J 2 bases; bases outside gene matches: 8. Germline loops: CDR1 SGHRS, CDR2 YFSETQ. The CDR3 length is 17 residues. The CDR3 coding sequence is TGCGCCAGCAGCTTGGGACTCGGGACAGTAGCCTACAATGAGCAGTTCTTC. It yields the protein CASSLGLGTVAYNEQFF.

This clonotype was observed a few times. The V call is TRBV6-2 or TRBV6-3, the J call TRBJ2-1; D not resolved. Trimming shortened V by 3 bases and J by 1 base, and 16 bases separated the two germline ends. Germline V lookup: CDR1 MNHEY, CDR2 SVGEGT. The CDR3 covers 17 residues. DNA for the CDR3: TGTGCCAGCAGTTATCCGGACGGCGTGGTGTCCTACAATGAGCAGTTCTTC. Protein sequence: CASSYPDGVVSYNEQFF.